The entry that follows covers one T cell receptor beta chain sequence. Germline CDR1 KGHDR, CDR2 SFDVKD. The CDR3 sequence is 14 residues long. The ends lost 3 bases at V and 4 bases at J; junction bases unmatched: 2. When the RNA was reverse transcribed, random hexamers were used with an input of about 0.5 to 1 ug. TCRdb reprocessed the immunoSEQ multiplex PCR reads with MiXCR, giving one entry per CDR3 protein. The repertoire includes about 53,000 distinct CDR3 sequences, approximately 95% of them detected once, and 0.75% sits in the top ten. The sample comes from a study of CD8 T cells in Susac syndrome.

The TCR originated in a human donor with Susac syndrome. The V gene is TRBV24-1, the J gene TRBJ1-1; 9 bases are shared with TRBD1. The sequenced sample was CD8+ T cells from PBMCs. This chain's CDR3 is CATSDQQGATEAFF. CDR3 bases: TGTGCCACCAGTGATCAACAGGGGGCCACTGAAGCTTTCTTT.